This TCR beta chain was profiled in a study of T cell changes during pregnancy in multiple sclerosis. Germline V gene data show CDR1 as SGDLS and CDR2 as YYNGEE. This CDR3 has 15 amino acids. The V segment lost 4 bases and the J segment 3 bases; nucleotides outside the gene matches: 6. Some clones are missing from TCRdb's copy, which holds only in-frame ones; the method was immunoSEQ multiplex PCR. The table lists around 40,000 clones, about 93% of them singletons. Sequencing used CD4+ T cells from peripheral blood mononuclear cells, obtained in the third trimester of pregnancy. The sequence was obtained from a female donor with multiple sclerosis, enrolled in a pregnancy study. This chain connects TRBV9 to TRBJ2-7; 11 nucleotides align to TRBD2. CDR3 sequence reads: CASSLSGRGFYEQYF. The CDR3 bases are TGTGCCAGCAGCCTTAGCGGGAGGGGATTCTACGAGCAGTACTTC.